This TCR beta chain was captured by sequencing in a study of beta chain features in type 1 diabetes. Study-wide findings and caveats: In comparison with healthy donors, patients had naive, central memory and Treg TCRB repertoires that appeared more similar.

Trimming took off 5 bases at V and 3 bases at J, with 20 bases between the two ends. The CDR3 runs 18 residues. The V gene's germline CDR1 is SGHTA and CDR2 FQGNSA. This clone has just a few counts. Its antigen is not known. Isolated RNA was reverse transcribed in full, so expressed TCRB transcripts were sequenced. Method: immunoSEQ multiplex PCR; TCRdb's copy keeps in-frame clones and lacks some. The sample records under 950,000 clones, roughly 17% being singletons. The genes are TRBV7-2 and TRBJ2-6; TRBD2 is a possible D gene (5 bases). The sample comprised naive CD4+ T cells from blood. This receptor was obtained from a woman aged 18-35 years in good health. The CDR3 spells CASSRPRPGTRGANVLTF. Written as DNA, the CDR3 is TGTGCCAGCAGCCGCCCGCGGCCGGGAACTCGTGGGGCCAACGTCCTGACTTTC.